These T cell receptor beta chains were read from a single sample in a study of OX40 agonist ivuxolimab in advanced cancers. Sequencing used immunoSEQ multiplex PCR; TCRdb keeps in-frame clones, though not all of them. The data hold 70,000 to 90,000 clones, with roughly nine tenths observed a single time. This sample comprised CD4+ or CD8+ T cells sorted from blood, obtained in a trial of the OX40 agonist ivuxolimab. Receptors were obtained from an adult with an advanced solid tumor such as melanoma, head and neck, liver or kidney cancer. The CDR3 runs from the conserved cysteine through the conserved F or W. D genes are given only for firm matches.

V,D,CDR3
TRBV28,-,CASKGQGDTEAFF
TRBV2,-,CASTHKSLMNTEAFF
TRBV29-1,TRBD2,CSFPGLEREGAYNEQFF
TRBV30,-,CAWRVLWHTEAFF
TRBV30,-,CAWSMLAAGELFF
TRBV6-1,TRBD1,CASSEERDRGYEQYF
TRBV5-1,-,CASSLDSGTGELFF
TRBV9,-,CASSVQALMGETQYF
TRBV6-6,TRBD1,CASSPPTGTGYEYF
TRBV6-5,-,CASSPRGLGNDEQYF
TRBV6-4,TRBD1,CASSAYRGSYEQYF
TRBV13,-,CASSLGRAATEAFF
TRBV7-9,-,CASSPSPLYGYTF
TRBV7-9,-,CASSFNVAKNIQYF
TRBV7-8,-,CASSLESGLQGPSGNTIYF
TRBV28,-,CASSEGFGSGANVLTF
TRBV27,-,CASSFGGHQPQHF
TRBV19,TRBD2,CASTPVFWEGYNEQFF
TRBV5-4,-,CASSLASGPQETQYF
TRBV5-1,-,CASSWVAMNTEAFF
TRBV5-1,TRBD2,CASTESGGGPEQYF
TRBV6-6,TRBD2,CASSRGLAGGTDTQYF
TRBV18,-,CASSPVGVEETQYF
TRBV19,TRBD1,CASSGYQGDFAGELFF
TRBV19,-,CASSIFLVSGSSYEQYF
TRBV4-1,TRBD1,CASSQEDYRGHLSGNTIYF
TRBV9,-,CASSATGNSYNEQFF
TRBV28,-,CASHGVFAKNIQYF
TRBV7-8,-,CASSLVAVAYEQYF
TRBV6-1,-,CASSEVGAGYNEQFF